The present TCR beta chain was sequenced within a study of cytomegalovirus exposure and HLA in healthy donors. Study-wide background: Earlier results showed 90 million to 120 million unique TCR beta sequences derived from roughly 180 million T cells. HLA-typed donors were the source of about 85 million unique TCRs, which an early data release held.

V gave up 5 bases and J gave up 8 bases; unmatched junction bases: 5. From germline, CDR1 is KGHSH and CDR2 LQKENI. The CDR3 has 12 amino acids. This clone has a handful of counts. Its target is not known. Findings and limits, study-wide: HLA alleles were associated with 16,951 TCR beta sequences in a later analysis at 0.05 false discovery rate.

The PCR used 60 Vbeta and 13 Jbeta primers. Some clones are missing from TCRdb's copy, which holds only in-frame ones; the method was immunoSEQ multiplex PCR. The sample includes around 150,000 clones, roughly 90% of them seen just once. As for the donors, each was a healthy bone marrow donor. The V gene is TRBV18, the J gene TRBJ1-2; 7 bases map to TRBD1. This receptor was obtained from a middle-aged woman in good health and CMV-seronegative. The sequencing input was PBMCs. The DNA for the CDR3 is TGTGCCAGCTCATCCGACAGGGAAGGCTACACCTTC. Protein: CASSSDREGYTF.